This record looks at one T cell receptor (beta chain) sequence and its context. Its cognate antigen is unknown. Sequence at one end of the junction differs from germline and may be a read error. The data belong to a study of post-analysis software for immune sequencing data. Unique molecular identifiers were built into the TCR beta cDNA libraries. TCRdb reprocessed the PCR reads via MiXCR and lists one record per CDR3 protein. This table holds around 500,000 distinct CDR3 sequences, under 40% found once. Overall study findings and caveats: Controls showed lower frequencies than patients for five TRBV segments, and TRBV5-6, TRBV5-1 and TRBV20-1 were among these.

Germline V lookup: CDR1 LGHDT, CDR2 YNNKEL (reference sequence). This CDR3 comprises 17 residues. The receptor comes from a girl aged 2-17 years with multiple sclerosis. V and J are TRBV3-1 and TRBJ2-1, with D possibly matching TRBD2 (7 bases). The material sequenced was blood. Written as DNA, the CDR3 is TGTGCCAGCAGCCCCTCTGAGGGGGGGGCGTTCTACAATGAGCGGTTCTTC. As protein: CASSPSEGGAFYNERFF.